One and the same sample provided the 10 T cell receptor beta chains below, sequenced in a study of blood T cell repertoires in COVID-19. The data were produced by immunoSEQ multiplex PCR, yet TCRdb's version contains in-frame clones alone and is incomplete. The sample lists about 89,000 clones, around 88% occurring once. Sequencing input: peripheral blood. All receptors derive from a man aged 55 to 70 with acute or convalescent COVID-19.

This clone was seen more than once but under ten times. V and J are TRBV2 and TRBJ2-7; weak D call: TRBD1 (6 bases). V was shortened by 7 bases and J by 4 bases, with 11 bases between the two germline ends. CDR1 is SNHLY, CDR2 FYNNEI, per germline. CDR3 size: 12 residues. The CDR3 loop reads CASINRVYEQYF. CDR3 in DNA: TGTGCCAGCATAAACAGGGTATACGAGCAGTACTTC. The entire variable domain, with the rest obtained from reference TRBV2 and TRBJ2-7, is as follows: EPEVTQTPSHQVTQMGQEVILRCVPISNHLYFYWYRQILGQKVEFLVSFYNNEISEKSEIFDDQFSVERPDGSNFTLKIRSTKLEDSAMYFCASINRVYEQYFGPGTRLTVT.

This clone appeared a few times. J is TRBJ1-2 and V is TRBV5-1, with 9 bases fitting TRBD1. V trimming: 1 base; J trimming: 4 bases; junction bases outside the gene matches: 2. The CDR3 totals 14 residues. The germline gives CDR1 SGHRS, CDR2 YFSETQ. As DNA, the CDR3 is TGCGCCAGCAGCTTGAGGACAGGGGCCTATGGCTACACCTTC. This encodes CASSLRTGAYGYTF.

This chain uses TRBV10-3 with TRBJ2-5; TRBD2 might be the D (7 bases). The CDR3 contains 15 residues. The V end was cut by 4 bases, the J end by 4 bases, with 16 bases between. CDR1 and CDR2 (germline): ENHRY, SYGVKD. The CDR3 sequence: CAISGTGPGGETQYF. The CDR3 bases are TGTGCCATCAGTGGTACAGGGCCGGGAGGAGAGACCCAGTACTTC.

The chain combines TRBV7-3 with TRBJ1-2; TRBD1 is a possible D gene (5 bases). CDR1 is SGHTA and CDR2 is FQGTGA in the germline V gene. With 4 bases removed from V and 4 bases from J, the gap between germline ends came to 19 bases. The CDR3 sequence is 16 residues long. The CDR3 DNA is TGTGCCAGCAGCTCCACAGGTGGGGGGTCGTTCTATGGCTACACCTTC. Protein: CASSSTGGGSFYGYTF.

This clone has more than one count but fewer than ten. The chain is built from TRBV19 and TRBJ1-6; 7 bases agree with TRBD1. This CDR3 has 15 residues. CDR1 and CDR2 (germline): LNHDA, SQIVND (reference sequence). V lost 5 bases, J lost 6 bases, and 7 bases stayed unmatched. This CDR3 reads CASSLTGTANSPLHF. The DNA of the CDR3 is TGTGCCAGTAGTTTAACCGGGACAGCTAATTCACCCCTCCACTTT.

The table lists this clone with a few counts. The rearrangement joins TRBV30 to TRBJ2-1; TRBD2 might be the D (5 bases). Trimming left V 1 base short and J 7 bases short, with 5 bases between. This CDR3 spans 11 amino acids. The germline V gene has CDR1 GTSNPN and CDR2 SVGIG (reference sequence). CDR3: CAWSAGNEQFF. DNA for the CDR3: TGTGCCTGGAGTGCGGGGAATGAGCAGTTCTTC.

This clone was observed once. The V call is TRBV3-1 (or the pseudogene TRBV3-2), the J call TRBJ2-1; 9 nucleotides line up with TRBD1. This CDR3 is 15 amino acids long. V shed 7 bases and J 8 bases; nucleotides not matched to a gene: 12. Looked up from germline, CDR1 is LGHDT and CDR2 is YNNKEL (reference sequence). CDR3 loop: CASNKRGTGLDEQFF. The CDR3 DNA reads as TGTGCCAGCAACAAAAGGGGGACAGGGCTCGATGAGCAGTTCTTC.

CDR3 protein: CASSLDGGAEQFF. DNA of the CDR3: TGCGCCAGCAGCTTGGACGGGGGGGCTGAGCAGTTCTTC. This sequence joins TRBV5-1 and TRBJ2-1, with 8 nucleotides matching TRBD2. In germline, CDR1 is SGHRS, CDR2 YFSETQ. J gave up 9 bases and V 0 bases, and 2 bases lay outside the gene matches. The CDR3 is 13 amino acids.

This chain joins TRBV27 and TRBJ2-7; D possibly corresponds to TRBD2 (5 bases). Trimming pared 10 bases from V and 0 bases from J, leaving 13 bases between. Germline lookup yields CDR1 MNHEY and CDR2 SMNVEV (reference sequence). The CDR3 has 13 residues. The CDR3 nucleotides read TGTGCCACCCCGAGCCGGGACTCCTACGAGCAGTACTTC. It specifies CATPSRDSYEQYF.

The chain joins TRBV15 to TRBJ2-5, with TRBD1 matching 10 bases. The V gene end was trimmed by 3 bases and the J gene end by 5 bases; junction bases not matched to a gene: 6. Germline loops: CDR1 LNHNV, CDR2 YYDKDF (reference sequence). This CDR3 contains 15 residues. This CDR3 reads CATSRRTGGLETQYF. The CDR3 DNA reads TGTGCCACCAGCAGGAGGACAGGGGGTTTGGAGACCCAGTACTTC.